These 2 T cell receptor beta chains were sequenced from one sample in a study of cytomegalovirus exposure and HLA in healthy donors. Primers included in the PCR were 60 Vbeta and 13 Jbeta primers. Sequencing was performed with immunoSEQ multiplex PCR; in TCRdb, only in-frame clones are kept and a portion is missing. The top ten hold around 3.5% of the sample, which has approximately 150,000 clones, 60% to 85% seen once. Input material: PBMCs. Source of these receptors: a man aged 30-40 years in good health and CMV-seropositive.

The chain employs TRBV14 and TRBJ1-5; TRBD1 matches 9 bases. Germline-derived CDR1 and CDR2 are SGHDN and FVKESK. The CDR3 loop spans 16 amino acids. Losses at the gene ends were 4 bases for V and 1 base for J; bases not matched to a gene: 5. CDR3 residues: CASSPRDRVSNQPQHF. The CDR3 DNA reads as TGTGCCAGCAGCCCCCGGGACAGGGTCAGCAATCAGCCCCAGCATTTT.

The chain recombines TRBV30 with TRBJ2-2, with a tentative D call TRBD2 (5 bases). Per germline, CDR1 GTSNPN and CDR2 SVGIG (reference sequence). The CDR3 runs to 15 residues. V was shortened by 0 bases and J by 3 bases, with 11 bases between the two germline ends. CDR3 amino acids: CAWSVGMLDTGELFF. CDR3 coding DNA: TGTGCCTGGAGTGTCGGGATGCTTGACACCGGGGAGCTGTTTTTT. The full variable domain, rest sourced from reference TRBV30 and TRBJ2-2, is SQTIHQWPATLVQPVGSPLSLECTVEGTSNPNLYWYRQAAGRGLQLLFYSVGIGQISSEVPQNLSASRPQDRQFILSSKKLLLSDSGFYLCAWSVGMLDTGELFFGEGSRLTVL.